This T cell receptor beta chain came from a study of response to subunit inactivated influenza vaccine. Overall study findings and caveats: Few additional T cells are recruited per seasonal influenza vaccination, authors suggested.

This clonotype was seen repeatedly, ten times or more. Its antigen is still unknown. CDR3 length: 17 amino acids. TCRdb recomputed calls from the RT-PCR reads with MiXCR, one row per CDR3 protein. Of 530,000 or so distinct CDR3 sequences detected, roughly 12% appear once; the ten largest clones hold about a tenth. The receptor's source is a man between 45 and 60 years old who received an inactivated influenza vaccine. Sequenced material: PBMCs from blood, taken on the day of vaccination. The chain is built from TRBV21-1 and TRBJ2-4; TRBD1, the D gene given by the table, was not confirmed from the DNA. TRBV21-1 is listed as a pseudogene. The CDR3 here is CASSKALIIWARDIQYF. As DNA, the CDR3 is TGTGCCAGCAGCAAAGCTTTAATCATCTGGGCGAGGGACATTCAGTACTTC.